The clone carrying this T cell receptor beta chain showed up just a few times. Its antigen is unknown. PCR was performed using 60 Vbeta and 13 Jbeta primers. This table comes from immunoSEQ multiplex PCR, and its TCRdb copy is limited to in-frame clones, with some not included. The sample lists more than 80,000 clones, more than 60% occurring once. The data stem from a study of cytomegalovirus exposure and HLA in healthy donors. The study, taken as a whole, reports: Generally TCR sequences proved uncommon, though certain public TCRs appeared in numerous donors. On later analysis, the bulk of CMV-associated TCR beta chains appeared to be HLA-restricted. Among TCR beta chains, those listed as cytomegalovirus-associated numbered about 160.

The CDR3 contains 14 residues. The junction had 6 bases not matched to a gene; V was cut back by 2 bases and J by 9 bases. CDR1 and CDR2 (germline): SGHAT, FQNNGV. Nominally healthy donors provided the samples, though records likely missed some immune exposures. The chain recombines TRBV11-2 with TRBJ2-7; 11 bases line up with TRBD2. Sequencing was done on a sample of PBMCs. The sequence came from a human donor in good health. CDR3: CASSLLTSGGWQYF. In DNA, the CDR3 is TGTGCCAGCAGCTTATTAACTAGCGGGGGCTGGCAGTACTTC.